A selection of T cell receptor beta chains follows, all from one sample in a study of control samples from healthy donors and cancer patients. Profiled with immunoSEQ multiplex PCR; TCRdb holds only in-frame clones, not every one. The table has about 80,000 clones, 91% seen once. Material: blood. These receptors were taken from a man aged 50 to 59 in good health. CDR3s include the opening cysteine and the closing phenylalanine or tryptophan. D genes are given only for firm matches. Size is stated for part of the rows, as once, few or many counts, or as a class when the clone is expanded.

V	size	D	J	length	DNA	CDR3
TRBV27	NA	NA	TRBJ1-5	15	TGTGCCAGCAGTTTTTCCGTTTCGGGCAATCAGCCCCAGCATTTT	CASSFSVSGNQPQHF
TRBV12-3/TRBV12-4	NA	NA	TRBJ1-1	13	TGTGCCAGCAGCCTGACAGGGAACACTGAAGCTTTCTTT	CASSLTGNTEAFF
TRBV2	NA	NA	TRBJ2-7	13	TGTGCCAGCAGTAGTCGGACGAACGGCGAGCAGTACTTC	CASSSRTNGEQYF
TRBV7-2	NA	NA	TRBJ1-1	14	TGTGCCAGCAGCCGTCAGATGATGAACACTGAAGCTTTCTTT	CASSRQMMNTEAFF
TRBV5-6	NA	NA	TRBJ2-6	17	TGTGCCAGCAGCTTAGGCTTGTCCAGGGCTGGGGCCAACGTCCTGACTTTC	CASSLGLSRAGANVLTF
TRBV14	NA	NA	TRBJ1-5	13	TGTGCCAGCAGCCTATCGGGGATGCAGCCCCAGCATTTT	CASSLSGMQPQHF
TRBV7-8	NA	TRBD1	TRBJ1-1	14	TGTGCCAGCACCCCGGACAGGGGGGAAACTGAAGCTTTCTTT	CASTPDRGETEAFF
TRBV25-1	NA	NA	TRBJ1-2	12	TGTGCCAGCACCGGGGGGTATGATGGCTACACCTTC	CASTGGYDGYTF
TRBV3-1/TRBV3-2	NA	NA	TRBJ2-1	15	TGTGCCAGCAGCCAGGGCCAGGGCTCCTACAATGAGCAGTTCTTC	CASSQGQGSYNEQFF
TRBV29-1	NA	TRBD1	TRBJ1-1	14	TGCAGCTCGGAACAGGGGGCCCAGGGCACTGAAGCTTTCTTT	CSSEQGAQGTEAFF
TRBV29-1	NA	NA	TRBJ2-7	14	TGCAGCGTTGAAGCCCGAGGGACACGCGGCGAGCAGTACTTC	CSVEARGTRGEQYF
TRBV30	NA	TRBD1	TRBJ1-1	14	TGTGCCTGGAGTCCGACAGGGAGCGGGACTGAAGCTTTCTTT	CAWSPTGSGTEAFF
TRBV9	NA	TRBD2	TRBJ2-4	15	TGTGCCAGCAGCAGCGGGGGTGCCCGGACGAACATTCAGTACTTC	CASSSGGARTNIQYF
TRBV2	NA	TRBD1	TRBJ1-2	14	TGTGCCAGCAGTGAGGATGCAGGGGGAGGAGGCTACACCTTC	CASSEDAGGGGYTF
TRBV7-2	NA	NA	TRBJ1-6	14	TGTGCCAGCAGCTTAAGGGCGGGACCTTCACCCCTCCACTTT	CASSLRAGPSPLHF
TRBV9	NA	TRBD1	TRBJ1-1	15	TGTGCCAGCAGCCCCACAGGGGGCTGGGGGACTGAAGCTTTCTTT	CASSPTGGWGTEAFF
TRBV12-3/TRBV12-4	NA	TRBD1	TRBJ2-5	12	TGTGCCAGCAGCGGGACAGGGGAGACCCAGTACTTC	CASSGTGETQYF
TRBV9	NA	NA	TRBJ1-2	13	TGTGCCAGCAGCGTAGATTCGGGGGATCGCTACACCTTC	CASSVDSGDRYTF
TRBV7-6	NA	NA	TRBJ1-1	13	TGTGCCAGCAGCCGCTTCAGGGACACTGAAGCTTTCTTT	CASSRFRDTEAFF
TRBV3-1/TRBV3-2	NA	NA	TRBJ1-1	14	TGTGCCAGCAGCCAAGATCGCAGGGACACTGAAGCTTTCTTT	CASSQDRRDTEAFF
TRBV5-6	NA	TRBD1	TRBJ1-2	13	TGTGCCAGCAGCATCGGACAGGGGCATGGCTACACCTTC	CASSIGQGHGYTF
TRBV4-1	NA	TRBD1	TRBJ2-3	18	TGCGCCAGCAGCCAAGATCAGGCCGGACAGGGAAACGCAGATACGCAGTATTTT	CASSQDQAGQGNADTQYF
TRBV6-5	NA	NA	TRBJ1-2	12	TGTGCCAGCAGGGGGACCTCGGGGGGCTACACCTTC	CASRGTSGGYTF
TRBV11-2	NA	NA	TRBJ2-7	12	TGTGCCAGCAGCCCGAGCTCCTACGAGCAGTACTTC	CASSPSSYEQYF
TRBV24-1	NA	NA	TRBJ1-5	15	TGTGCCACCAGCGCTACAGGGTTTGGCAATCAGCCCCAGCATTTT	CATSATGFGNQPQHF
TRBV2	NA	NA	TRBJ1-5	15	TGTGCCAGCAGTGAAGGAAGGGCCAACAATCAGCCCCAGCATTTT	CASSEGRANNQPQHF
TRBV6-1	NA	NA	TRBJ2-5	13	TGTGCCAGCAGTGATGGGTTCCAGGGGACCCAGTACTTC	CASSDGFQGTQYF
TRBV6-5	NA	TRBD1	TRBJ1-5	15	TGTGCCAGCAGTTGGGGACAGGGGAGCAATCAGCCCCAGCATTTT	CASSWGQGSNQPQHF
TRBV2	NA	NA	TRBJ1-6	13	TGTGCCAGCAGTGATCGGGGGAATTTACCCCTCCACTTT	CASSDRGNLPLHF
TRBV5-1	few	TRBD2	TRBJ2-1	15	TGCGCCAGCAGCTTTCTAGCGGGGGGCTCCAATGAGCAGTTCTTC	CASSFLAGGSNEQFF